This T cell receptor (beta chain) came from a study of spatial heterogeneity in lung cancer (dated by TCRdb to the late 2010s). In the study overall: Beta-chain transcripts were consistently detected in greater numbers than alpha-chain transcripts, which likely reflects a higher abundance of beta-chain transcripts. In tumor regions, TCR transcript counts showed a strong correlation with a T cell transcriptional module score from matched bulk RNA-seq. In the raw uncorrected reads, each unique combination of TCR and UMI appeared more than ten times on average. In non-small cell lung cancer, the study quantitatively compared TCR alpha and beta repertoires across several tumor regions, matched nontumor lung, and blood. Nonsynonymous mutation counts, determined by whole-exome sequencing of tumor tissue, were related to TCR repertoire features. At surgery, both alpha and beta chains were TCR-sequenced in roughly 230 tumor regions, fewer than 85 matched nontumor lung samples and just over 55 PBMC samples.

A distance of 11 bases separates the germline ends of V and J, which lose 0 bases and 11 bases respectively. Taken from cysteine to phenylalanine, the CDR3 has 14 residues. Only CDR3 DNA remains: 42 bases, in frame from the first base. The germline V gene provides CDR1 MDHEN and CDR2 SYDVKM. Libraries were built with 5' RACE. Sequencing was performed on a NextSeq 500. In the TCR library protocol, a unique molecular identifier was attached to each TCR cDNA molecule so that PCR and sequencing errors could be corrected. As for how the authors treated the data: TCR identification, UMI-based error correction and CDR3 extraction were all carried out with Decombinator tools. TCRs above a frequency of 2 per 1,000, corresponding to the top 1% of the tumor frequency distribution, were defined as expanded. Expanded tumor TCRs statistically deemed absent (corrected P<0.05) from at least one tumor region were classed as regional, and all other expanded tumor TCRs were classed as ubiquitous. Each repertoire was subsampled 100 times to 5,000 TCRs, after which Renyi diversity was computed with the R vegan package. CDR3 similarity networks were built from amino acid triplet string-kernel similarity, with CDR3s being connected when pairwise similarity was above 0.82. TCRdb's own reprocessing of the public reads used fastp at Q25 and MiXCR and kept productive beta chains. All rows with the same CDR3 protein become a single entry with the most common DNA and genes. TCRdb, not the authors, supplied the V and J calls. The sample contains around 19,000 distinct CDR3 sequences, roughly 6% of them found a single time. Around 3.7% of the sample is held by the ten biggest clonotypes.

The meaning of the sample's time point label: sample taken at primary tumor resection. Samples were obtained from 65 to 90 patients with early-stage, untreated non-small cell lung cancer from the lung TRACERx cohort. TCR sequencing used whole RNA extracted from tumor and nontumor lung tissue, or from cryopreserved PBMC samples, without cell sorting. Patients were selected for TCR sequencing only if sufficient RNA was available from at least two tumor regions. Before being selected, tumor and adjacent nontumor lung specimens were reviewed by a lung pathologist. Overall study outcomes, separate from this receptor: The count of ubiquitous expanded TCRs correlated with the count of ubiquitous nonsynonymous mutations, and the count of regional expanded TCRs correlated with the count of regional nonsynonymous mutations. Confirming at a functional level the hypothesis that regional TCRs recognize regional mutations was considered to require additional single-cell paired TCR alpha and beta sequencing. The number of expanded intratumoral alpha and beta TCRs correlated with the tumor nonsynonymous mutation count. Estimated TCR-seq coverage of tumor T cells was only about 6.5% for alpha chains and 12% to 15% for beta chains.

To note about this clonotype: Its antigen is still unknown. One base away there is no much larger clone; base qualities are not given.

Recombination connected TRBV28 to TRBJ1-6, with TRBD1 tentatively as D gene (5 bases match). This specimen was lung tumor tissue, taken at surgery. The sequence was obtained from a female donor with early-stage non-small cell lung cancer. The DNA sequence reads TGTGCCAGCAGTTTATGGCAGGGCATAGCACCCCTCCACTTT. It specifies CASSLWQGIAPLHF.